This T cell receptor beta chain was recovered during a study of metastatic and nonmetastatic thyroid tumors. Study at large: The comparison covered peripheral blood and tumor or nodule tissue in malignant and benign thyroid patients.

Study processing details: Between-group CDR3 differences, defined by clinicopathological status, yielded a distant-metastasis classifier for papillary thyroid cancer. TCRdb recomputed clones from the PCR reads via MiXCR. The V and J calls were not made by the authors but by TCRdb's processing. In the table there are several thousand clones, about 25% of which are singletons. In this sample, this clone turned up a few times. Its antigen remains unidentified. A junction boundary mismatches the germline segment, possibly from a read error. Distinct nucleotide sequences in the sample also encode this CDR3. The CDR3 loop spans 13 amino acids. Germline assignment: CDR1 MNHNS and CDR2 SASEGT. All patients were treatment-naive before thyroid surgery. Points from the study as a whole: Patients with malignant thyroid tumors reportedly had significantly higher TCR beta diversity than those with benign nodules, in blood and tumor.

This chain connects TRBV6-1 to TRBJ2-6; D perhaps matches TRBD1 (6 bases). The TCR comes from a male donor with papillary thyroid cancer or a benign thyroid nodule (not recorded which). Some clones in this sample may be carry-over from other donors' samples. Material: adjacent normal tissue. The CDR3 reads CASRGAGANVLTF. The CDR3 region has the DNA TGTGCCAGCAGGGGGGCTGGGGCCAACGTCCTGACCTTC.